The TCR beta chain described here comes from a study of T cell changes during pregnancy in multiple sclerosis. The CDR3 covers 13 residues. V lost 6 bases to trimming and J lost 1 base, with 6 bases between them. Germline-derived CDR1 and CDR2 are SEHNR and FQNEAQ (reference sequence). Method: immunoSEQ multiplex PCR; TCRdb's copy keeps in-frame clones and lacks some. The table records around 23,000 clones, approximately 95% of them present only once. V gene TRBV7-9 combines with J gene TRBJ2-2, with D possibly being TRBD1 (5 bases). The sequencing used CD8+ T cells from peripheral blood mononuclear cells, collected in the third trimester of pregnancy. This sequence originates from a female donor with multiple sclerosis, enrolled in a pregnancy study. The CDR3 DNA reads as TGTGCCAGCAGAGGGGAGAACACCGGGGAGCTGTTTTTT. This translates into CASRGENTGELFF.